This T cell receptor (beta chain) was sequenced for a study of blood T cells in healthy people across ages. The germline V and J ends were trimmed by 2 bases and 10 bases, with 17 bases remaining between them. Germline CDR1 is KGHSH and CDR2 is LQKENI. The CDR3 runs to 14 residues. Using a J-beta primer mix together with a sample-barcoded 5' primer, a second PCR was run for roughly 6 to 12 cycles. TCRdb ran MiXCR on the 5' RACE reads and lists one entry per CDR3 protein. The sample carries about a million distinct CDR3 sequences, 51% recorded once. The donors, aged about 6 to 90, were healthy Caucasians from Russia. The total RNA that was extracted per sample amounted to at least 5 micrograms. Overall study findings and caveats: Age showed a roughly linear inverse relationship with TCR beta diversity per million T cells.

This clonotype was seen a handful of times. Its antigen is currently unknown. Sequenced sample: blood. This clonotype originated in an older woman in good health. This sequence joins TRBV18 and TRBJ1-1, with a possible D match to TRBD1 (5 bases). The CDR3 DNA sequence: TGTGCCAGCTCACCAGACCGGGGGGGAGAGGGAGCTTTCTTT. It specifies CASSPDRGGEGAFF.